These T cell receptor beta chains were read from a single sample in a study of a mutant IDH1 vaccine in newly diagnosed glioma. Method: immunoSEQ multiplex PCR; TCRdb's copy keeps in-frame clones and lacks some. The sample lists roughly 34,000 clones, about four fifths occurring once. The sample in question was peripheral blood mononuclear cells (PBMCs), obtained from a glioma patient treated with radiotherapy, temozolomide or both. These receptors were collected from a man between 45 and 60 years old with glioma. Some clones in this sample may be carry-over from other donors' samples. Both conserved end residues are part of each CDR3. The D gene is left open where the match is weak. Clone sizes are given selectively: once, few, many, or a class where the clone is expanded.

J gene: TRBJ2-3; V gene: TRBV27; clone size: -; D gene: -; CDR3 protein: CASSLSRIPTDTQYF; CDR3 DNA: TGTGCCAGCAGTTTATCGAGAATCCCCACAGATACGCAGTATTTT
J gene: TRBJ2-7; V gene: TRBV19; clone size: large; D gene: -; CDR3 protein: CASSPGYSYEQYF; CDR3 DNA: TGTGCCAGTAGCCCGGGATACTCCTACGAGCAGTACTTC
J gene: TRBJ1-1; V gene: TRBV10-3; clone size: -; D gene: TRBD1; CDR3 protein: CAIRSQGASATEAFF; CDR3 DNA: TGTGCCATCAGGTCACAGGGGGCGTCGGCCACTGAAGCTTTCTTT
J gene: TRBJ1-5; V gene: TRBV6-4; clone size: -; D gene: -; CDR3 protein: CASREHRDNQPQHF; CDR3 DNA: TGTGCCAGCAGGGAGCATCGGGACAATCAGCCCCAGCATTTT
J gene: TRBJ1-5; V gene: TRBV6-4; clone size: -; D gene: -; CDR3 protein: CASSPDGGASQPQHF; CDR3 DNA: TGTGCCAGCAGTCCCGATGGGGGGGCTAGTCAGCCCCAGCATTTT
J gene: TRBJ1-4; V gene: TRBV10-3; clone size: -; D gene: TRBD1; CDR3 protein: CAISGGQGNEKLFF; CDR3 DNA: TGTGCCATCAGTGGGGGACAGGGGAATGAAAAACTGTTTTTT
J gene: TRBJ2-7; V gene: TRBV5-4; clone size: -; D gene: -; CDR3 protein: CASSSGRETGREQYF; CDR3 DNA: TGTGCCAGCAGCTCAGGCAGGGAAACAGGGAGGGAGCAGTACTTC
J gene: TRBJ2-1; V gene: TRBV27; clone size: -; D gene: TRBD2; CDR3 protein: CASRLTSGRAQFF; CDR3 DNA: TGTGCCAGCAGATTGACTAGCGGGAGGGCCCAGTTCTTC
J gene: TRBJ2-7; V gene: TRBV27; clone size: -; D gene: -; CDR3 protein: CASSSPSYEQYF; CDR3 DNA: TGTGCCAGCAGTTCCCCCTCCTACGAGCAGTACTTC
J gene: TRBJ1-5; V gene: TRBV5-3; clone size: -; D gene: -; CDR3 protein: CARSLRQINQPQHF; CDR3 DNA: TGTGCCAGAAGCTTACGACAGATCAATCAGCCCCAGCATTTT
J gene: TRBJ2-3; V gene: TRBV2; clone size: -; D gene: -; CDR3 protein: CASSEGRPIGTDTQYF; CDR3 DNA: TGTGCCAGCAGTGAAGGAAGGCCCATCGGCACAGATACGCAGTATTTT
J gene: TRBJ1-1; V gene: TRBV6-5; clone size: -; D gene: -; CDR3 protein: CASSYGAQNTEAFF; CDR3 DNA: TGTGCCAGCAGTTACGGGGCACAGAACACTGAAGCTTTCTTT
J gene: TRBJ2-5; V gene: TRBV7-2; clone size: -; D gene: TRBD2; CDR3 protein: CASSLGVAGGYETQYF; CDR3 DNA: TGTGCCAGCAGCTTAGGGGTAGCGGGAGGTTACGAGACCCAGTACTTC
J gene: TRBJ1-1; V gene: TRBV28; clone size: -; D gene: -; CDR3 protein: CASSLMNTEAFF; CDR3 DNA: TGTGCCAGCAGTTTAATGAACACTGAAGCTTTCTTT
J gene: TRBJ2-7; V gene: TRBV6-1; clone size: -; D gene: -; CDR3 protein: CASRRALDYEQYF; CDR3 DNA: TGTGCCAGCCGGAGAGCACTAGACTACGAGCAGTACTTC
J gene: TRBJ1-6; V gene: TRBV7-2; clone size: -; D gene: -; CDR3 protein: CASSLVADYNSPLHF; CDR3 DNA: TGTGCCAGCAGCTTAGTCGCAGATTATAATTCACCCCTCCACTTT
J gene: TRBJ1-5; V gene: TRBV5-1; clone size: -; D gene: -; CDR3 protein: CASSLGSGQPQHF; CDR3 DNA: TGCGCCAGCAGCTTGGGAAGCGGGCAGCCCCAGCATTTT
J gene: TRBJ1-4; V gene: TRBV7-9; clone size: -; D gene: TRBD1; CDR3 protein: CASSSTGGGEKLFF; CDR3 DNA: TGTGCCAGCAGTTCCACAGGGGGGGGTGAAAAACTGTTTTTT
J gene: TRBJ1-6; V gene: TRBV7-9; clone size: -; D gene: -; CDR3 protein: CASSLVGDSPLHF; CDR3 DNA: TGTGCCAGCAGCTTAGTCGGGGATTCACCCCTCCACTTT
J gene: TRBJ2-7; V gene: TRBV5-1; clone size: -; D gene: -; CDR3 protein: CASSLMTGYSYEQYF; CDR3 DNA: TGCGCCAGCAGCTTAATGACAGGCTACTCCTACGAGCAGTACTTC
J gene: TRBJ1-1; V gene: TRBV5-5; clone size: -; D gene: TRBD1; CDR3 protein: CASSRTGNTEAFF; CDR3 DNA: TGTGCCAGCAGCCGGACAGGGAACACTGAAGCTTTCTTT
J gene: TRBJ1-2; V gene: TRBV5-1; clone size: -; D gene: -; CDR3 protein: CASSLEQGRMGYTF; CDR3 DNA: TGCGCCAGCAGCTTGGAGCAGGGGAGGATGGGCTACACCTTC